The clone carrying this T cell receptor beta chain was counted many times. Unique molecular identifiers were included in an RNA-based 3' RACE TCR library. TCRdb reprocessed the 3' RACE reads with MiXCR, giving one entry per CDR3 protein. The sample contains roughly 4,100 distinct CDR3 sequences, over 4% of which appear only once. Stated treatment: PENTA 11 planned treatment interruption arm or continuous ART arm. The sample comes from a study of HIV-infected children after antiretroviral therapy interruption. Study context: Children's median ages were 9.5 years and 8 years by group. Weeks 0, 48 and 150 were sampled under continuous treatment.

The CDR3 length is 15 residues. With 8 bases clipped from V and 1 base from J, the junction kept 6 bases outside the gene matches. Germline V CDR1 and CDR2: LNHDA, SQIVND (reference sequence). The sequence came from a pool of human donors with HIV. The input for sequencing was CD45RO+ CD8+ T cells from PBMCs, pooled from several time points, taken from a donor given antiretroviral therapy, either interrupted or continuous. Subset here: memory CD8+ CD45RO+ CD45RA- T cells. The V call is TRBV19, the J call TRBJ2-5; 11 positions agree with TRBD1. CDR3 sequence: CASQRTGGPQETQYF. In nucleotides, the CDR3 is TGTGCCAGTCAACGGACAGGGGGCCCCCAAGAGACCCAGTACTTC.